A single sample is the source of the 3 T cell receptor beta chains below, sequenced in a study of sequential checkpoint blockade in melanoma. Treatment indicated: randomized to nivolumab then ipilimumab (arm A) or the reverse (arm B). Here immunoSEQ multiplex PCR was the method, and the copy in TCRdb shows in-frame clones only, minus some. The data contain about 2,800 clones, 25% to 30% of them singletons. Sequenced material: tumor tissue (inferred from file names), taken from a patient given nivolumab and ipilimumab in sequence. These receptors were collected from a human donor with melanoma.

V gene TRBV10-1 combines with J gene TRBJ1-1, with D possibly TRBD1 on 5 matching bases. Germline V gene lookup returns CDR1 WNHNN and CDR2 SYGVQD (reference sequence). Trimming pared 10 bases from V and 5 bases from J, leaving 17 bases between. CDR3 size: 13 residues. The CDR3 loop reads CATEGRTSTEAFF. CDR3 coding DNA: TGCGCCACGGAGGGACGGACCAGTACTGAAGCTTTCTTT.

The V gene is TRBV4-3, the J gene TRBJ2-2; no firm D call. Germline CDR1 is LGHNA and CDR2 is YSLEER. The CDR3 is 15 residues long. Deletions cut 1 base from V and 2 bases from J, with 8 bases between. Here the CDR3 DNA reads TGCGCCAGCAGCCAAGCCCCCGGAAACACCGGGGAGCTGTTTTTT. This translates into CASSQAPGNTGELFF.

The V and J genes are TRBV28 and TRBJ1-2; D ambiguous. Trimming removed 10 bases from V and 7 bases from J, with 16 bases in between. The CDR3 has 12 amino acids. Germline V CDR1 and CDR2: MDHEN, SYDVKM. The CDR3 region has the DNA TGTGCCACCCTATCCAGCCGGTCTGGCTACACCTTC. This gives the protein CATLSSRSGYTF.